This T cell receptor beta chain derives from a study of blood T cells in healthy people across ages. Sample-barcoded 5' priming and a J-beta primer mix drove a second PCR of 7 to 11 cycles. One entry per CDR3 protein results from TCRdb running MiXCR on the 5' RACE reads. The sample carries about a million distinct CDR3 sequences, 30% to 40% recorded once. Study-wide results and caveats: Age advanced and TCR beta diversity per million T cells fell, roughly linearly.

Trimming at V came to 4 bases and at J to 2 bases, leaving 6 bases not matched to a gene. The CDR3 is 16 amino acids. The germline V gene encodes CDR1 SGHTA and CDR2 FQGNSA. As to this clonotype: Its target is unknown.

The sequence was collected from a man aged 18 to 35 in good health. Sequenced material: blood. The chain combines TRBV7-2 with TRBJ2-3, with 10 bases fitting TRBD1. Here the CDR3 DNA reads TGTGCCAGCAGCTATACCGGGACAGGGGTCACAGATACGCAGTATTTT. This gives the protein CASSYTGTGVTDTQYF.